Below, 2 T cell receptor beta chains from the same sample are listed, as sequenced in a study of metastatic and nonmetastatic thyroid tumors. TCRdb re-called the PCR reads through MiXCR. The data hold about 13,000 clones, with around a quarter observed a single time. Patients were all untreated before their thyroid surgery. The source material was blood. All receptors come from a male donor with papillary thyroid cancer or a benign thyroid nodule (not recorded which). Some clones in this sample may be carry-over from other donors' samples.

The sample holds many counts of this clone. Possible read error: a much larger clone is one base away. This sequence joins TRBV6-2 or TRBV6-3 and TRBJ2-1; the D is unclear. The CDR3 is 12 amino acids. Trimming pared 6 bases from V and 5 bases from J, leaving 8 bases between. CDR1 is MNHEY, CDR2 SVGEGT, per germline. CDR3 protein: CASSPLDNEQFF. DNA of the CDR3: TGTGCCAGCAGCCCCCTGGACAATGAGCAGTTCTTC.

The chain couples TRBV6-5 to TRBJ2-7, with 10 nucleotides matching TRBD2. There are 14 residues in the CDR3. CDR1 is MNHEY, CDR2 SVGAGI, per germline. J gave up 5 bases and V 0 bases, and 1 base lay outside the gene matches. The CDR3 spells CASSYSGTSDEQYF. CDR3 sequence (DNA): TGTGCCAGCAGTTACTCAGGGACTAGCGACGAGCAGTACTTC.